Below, 16 T cell receptor beta chains from the same sample are listed, as sequenced in a study of lymphopenia after photon versus proton radiotherapy. Profiled with immunoSEQ multiplex PCR; TCRdb holds only in-frame clones, not every one. The sample includes 30,000 or so clones, around 90% seen only once; the top ten take around 46%. This specimen consisted of peripheral blood, obtained from a patient treated with proton-based radiotherapy. The receptors derive from a woman aged 55-69 years with cholangiocarcinoma. Some clones in this sample may be carry-over from other donors' samples.

The chain links TRBV11-2 to TRBJ2-7, with D maybe TRBD1 (8 bases). Between the trimmed V and J ends, which lost 2 bases and 4 bases, there was a span of 18 bases. Per germline, CDR1 SGHAT and CDR2 FQNNGV. This CDR3 region has 16 residues. The CDR3 is CASSLRGGQASYEQYF. CDR3 DNA sequence: TGTGCCAGCAGCTTAAGGGGGGGACAGGCAAGTTACGAGCAGTACTTC.

The chain couples TRBV28 to TRBJ1-2; D is ambiguous. The CDR3 runs to 11 residues. V lost 6 bases to trimming and J lost 7 bases, with 9 bases between them. Germline V CDR1 and CDR2: MDHEN, SYDVKM. The CDR3 DNA is TGTGCCAGCAGCCACCGGGCTGGCTACACCTTC. Translating gives CASSHRAGYTF.

V is TRBV11-2 and J is TRBJ1-1; 8 bases are a match to TRBD1. J gave up 0 bases and V 7 bases, and 10 bases lay outside the gene matches. Germline CDR1 is SGHAT and CDR2 is FQNNGV. This CDR3 comprises 16 residues. The CDR3 nucleotides are TGTGCCAGCACCCACAGGGGGGCCACGCTGAACACTGAAGCTTTCTTT. It translates to CASTHRGATLNTEAFF.

The rearrangement links TRBV2 to TRBJ2-1; 8 nucleotides align to TRBD2. Germline V gene lookup returns CDR1 SNHLY and CDR2 FYNNEI. V gave up 6 bases and J gave up 5 bases; unmatched junction bases: 6. The CDR3 runs to 14 residues. CDR3 in amino acids: CASRQREMDNEQFF. The CDR3 DNA sequence: TGTGCCAGCAGGCAGCGGGAGATGGACAATGAGCAGTTCTTC.

The chain links TRBV7-8 to TRBJ2-1, with 9 bases aligning to TRBD1. V trimming: 0 bases; J trimming: 7 bases; junction bases outside the gene matches: 4. CDR1 SGHVS and CDR2 FQNEAQ come from the germline V gene. The CDR3 loop spans 15 amino acids. The CDR3 region has the DNA TGTGCCAGCAGCTTAGCGTCGGGACAGGGTAATGAGCAGTTCTTC. Its protein is CASSLASGQGNEQFF.

The chain employs TRBV2 and TRBJ1-5; possible D gene TRBD1, 5 bases. This CDR3 comprises 15 residues. Germline CDR1 reads SNHLY; CDR2 reads FYNNEI. With 5 bases removed from V and 6 bases from J, the gap between germline ends came to 17 bases. The CDR3 region is CASSTHRRVSQPQHF. CDR3 in DNA: TGTGCCAGCAGTACCCACAGGCGGGTTAGTCAGCCCCAGCATTTT.

The gene calls are TRBV5-1 and TRBJ1-1; 9 bases are a match to TRBD1. CDR1 and CDR2 from the germline V gene are SGHRS and YFSETQ. The CDR3 runs to 16 residues. V trimming: 0 bases; J trimming: 5 bases; junction bases outside the gene matches: 8. DNA of the CDR3: TGCGCCAGCAGCTTGGCCAAGGGGACAGGGAGAACTGAAGCTTTCTTT. Amino acids: CASSLAKGTGRTEAFF.

The rearrangement uses TRBV11-2 and TRBJ2-7; 10 bases match TRBD1. Per the germline V gene, CDR1 is SGHAT and CDR2 is FQNNGV. The CDR3 covers 15 residues. V trimming: 3 bases; J trimming: 4 bases; junction bases outside the gene matches: 6. The CDR3 DNA reads TGTGCCAGCAGCTTGGGGACAGGGGACACATACGAGCAGTACTTC. Protein sequence: CASSLGTGDTYEQYF.

The sample holds one count of this clone. Here the CDR3 DNA reads TGTGCCAGCAGCTTGGTTCCGGTGAACACCGGGGAGCTGTTTTTT. It codes for CASSLVPVNTGELFF. The chain recombines TRBV5-6 with TRBJ2-2, with D unclear. The germline gives CDR1 SGHDT, CDR2 YYEEEE. V lost 0 bases and J lost 1, with 7 bases in between. The CDR3 has 15 amino acids.

The chain has TRBV6-1 and TRBJ2-7; D may be TRBD1 (6 bases). Germline V CDR1 and CDR2: MNHNS, SASEGT. Trimming stripped 2 bases from V and 4 bases from J, with 12 bases between. The CDR3 contains 14 residues. The CDR3 nucleotides read TGTGCCAGCAGTGAAAATTGGCAGGGGTACGAGCAGTACTTC. Translation gives CASSENWQGYEQYF.

The chain is built from TRBV6-5 and TRBJ2-3, with D tentatively TRBD1 (6 bases). The length of the CDR3 is 14 residues. Germline V gives CDR1 MNHEY, CDR2 SVGAGI. V was trimmed by 7 bases and J by 0 bases, leaving 11 bases between them. The DNA for the CDR3 is TGTGCCAGCAATTTGGGGGCGAGCACAGATACGCAGTATTTT. Translation gives CASNLGASTDTQYF.

This CDR3 is CASSFYGGNYEQYF. Written as DNA, the CDR3 is TGTGCCAGCAGCTTTTACGGGGGGAACTACGAGCAGTACTTC. This sequence joins TRBV11-2 and TRBJ2-7; 7 nucleotides match TRBD2. The CDR3 loop spans 14 amino acids. V was pared by 3 bases and J by 3 bases, with 5 bases of the junction left unmatched. Germline loops: CDR1 SGHAT, CDR2 FQNNGV.

Worth noting for this clone: The sample holds other DNA sequences that translate to the same CDR3. V and J are TRBV7-2 and TRBJ2-5; D remains unclear. There are 13 residues in the CDR3. Germline V gene lookup returns CDR1 SGHTA and CDR2 FQGNSA. Trimming removed 2 bases at V and 5 bases at J, with 9 bases between. CDR3 DNA: TGTGCCAGCAGCTTATCTCTGGGGGAGACCCAGTACTTC. As protein: CASSLSLGETQYF.

V and J are TRBV5-1 and TRBJ1-6, with D uncertain. Per germline, CDR1 SGHRS and CDR2 YFSETQ. This CDR3 contains 13 residues. The V end was cut by 0 bases, the J end by 7 bases, with 5 bases between. The CDR3 sequence: CASSLDPNSPLHF. The CDR3 bases are TGCGCCAGCAGCTTGGACCCGAATTCACCCCTCCACTTT.

The chain links TRBV13 to TRBJ1-2; 11 nucleotides align to TRBD1. CDR3 length: 16 residues. Looked up from germline, CDR1 is PRHDT and CDR2 is FYEKMQ (reference sequence). V shed 1 base and J 7 bases; nucleotides not matched to a gene: 8. The CDR3 DNA is TGTGCCAGCAGCTTAGTGGACAGGGGGCGCGTTCTTGGCTACACCTTC. It yields the protein CASSLVDRGRVLGYTF.

The V gene is TRBV2, the J gene TRBJ2-1; TRBD2 agrees at 13 bases. The CDR3 extends over 16 amino acids. V was pared by 7 bases and J by 6 bases, with 9 bases of the junction left unmatched. Germline loops: CDR1 SNHLY, CDR2 FYNNEI. The CDR3 loop reads CASKTRTSGGPNEQFF. The CDR3 coding sequence is TGTGCCAGCAAAACTCGGACTAGCGGGGGTCCCAATGAGCAGTTCTTC.